These 2 T cell receptor beta chains share one sample of origin, sequenced in a study of blood T cell repertoires in COVID-19. Some clones are missing from TCRdb's copy, which holds only in-frame ones; the method was immunoSEQ multiplex PCR. The table lists about 210,000 clones, 70% to 90% of them singletons, with roughly 1.5% in the top ten. Input material: peripheral blood. Receptors originate from a young man with active or convalescent COVID-19.

The chain uses TRBV5-1 and TRBJ2-7; a weak D match, TRBD2 (6 bases). The CDR3 length is 14 residues. CDR1 is SGHRS, CDR2 YFSETQ, per germline. The germline V and J ends were trimmed by 4 bases and 7 bases, with 18 bases remaining between them. CDR3 nucleotides: TGCGCCAGCAGCGCCCGGGCCACGGAGGGGGAGCAGTACTTC. Amino acids: CASSARATEGEQYF.

The J gene is TRBJ2-1, the V gene TRBV28, with 12 bases aligning to TRBD2. The ends lost 3 bases at V and 8 bases at J; junction bases unmatched: 2. Germline V gene sequence: CDR1 MDHEN, CDR2 SYDVKM. This CDR3 is built from 14 residues. In DNA, the CDR3 is TGTGCCAGCAGTTTTCGGACTAGCGGGGATGAGCAGTTCTTC. It specifies CASSFRTSGDEQFF.